This T cell receptor beta chain was captured in a study of cytomegalovirus exposure and HLA in healthy donors. Notes on the study in general: The authors listed some 160 TCR beta chains as cytomegalovirus-associated.

The CDR3 is 14 amino acids. Germline assignment: CDR1 MNHNY and CDR2 SVGAGI (reference sequence). V was shortened by 2 bases and J by 2 bases, with 10 bases between the two germline ends. For this clone: What it binds is unknown. Other DNA variants within this sample encode the same CDR3.

PCR employed 60 Vbeta and 13 Jbeta primers. How the authors handled the data: Unique TCR beta chains numbered approximately 80 million in a later analysis, with roughly 11 million shared. Libraries were prepared by immunoSEQ multiplex PCR; TCRdb keeps only in-frame clonotypes and omits some of them. V and J calls and clone size come straight from that table; D and trimming were deduced from the DNA. The sample has about 140,000 clones, about 80% seen once. Material for sequencing was PBMCs. The clonotype originates from a man aged 18 to 30 in good health and CMV-seronegative. This chain uses TRBV6-6 with TRBJ2-7; tentative D call: TRBD2 (6 bases). The DNA for the CDR3 is TGTGCCAGCAGTTACGGAGGGCAGGCCTACGAGCAGTACTTC. It is translated as CASSYGGQAYEQYF.